This TCR beta chain was sequenced during a study of cytomegalovirus exposure and HLA in healthy donors. Overall study: In a later analysis, the 120 or so validation repertoires were reported to have used the same platform as the approximately 700 first-cohort repertoires. General study results and limits: The authors listed some 150 TCR beta chains as cytomegalovirus-associated.

The V gene lost 0 bases and the J gene lost 0 bases, with 8 bases spanning the gap. The germline CDR1 and CDR2 sequences are SGDLS and YYNGEE. CDR3 size: 15 residues. This table comes from immunoSEQ multiplex PCR, and its TCRdb copy is limited to in-frame clones, with some not included. Of some 150,000 clones detected, around 93% appear once; the ten largest clones hold approximately 2%. Among the 120 or so subjects of the validation cohort, separate from the approximately 700-subject first cohort, were the donors. With respect to this clone: Its antigen remains unknown. The sample has other DNA sequences that encode this CDR3 too.

Sequenced: PBMCs. The receptor's source is a man younger than 30 in good health and CMV-seropositive. The chain joins TRBV9 to TRBJ2-3; D call uncertain. The CDR3 DNA reads as TGTGCCAGCAGCGTAGTCGGAGCTAGCACAGATACGCAGTATTTT. Translated: CASSVVGASTDTQYF. The full variable domain, with the rest looked up from reference TRBV9 and TRBJ2-3, is DSGVTQTPKHLITATGQRVTLRCSPRSGDLSVYWYQQSLDQGLQFLIQYYNGEERAKGNILERFSAQQFPDLHSELNLSSLELGDSALYFCASSVVGASTDTQYFGPGTRLTVL.